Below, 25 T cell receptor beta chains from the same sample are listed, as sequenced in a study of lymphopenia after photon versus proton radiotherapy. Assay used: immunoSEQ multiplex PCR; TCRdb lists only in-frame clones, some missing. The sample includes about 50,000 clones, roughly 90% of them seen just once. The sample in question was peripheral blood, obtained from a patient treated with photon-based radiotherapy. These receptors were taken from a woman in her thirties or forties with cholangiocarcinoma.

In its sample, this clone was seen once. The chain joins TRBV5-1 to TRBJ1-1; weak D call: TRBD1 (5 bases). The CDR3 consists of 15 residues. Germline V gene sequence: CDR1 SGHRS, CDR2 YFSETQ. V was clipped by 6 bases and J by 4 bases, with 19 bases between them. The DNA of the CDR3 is TGCGCCAGCACCACTCTTATTAGTGGGGGCACTGAAGCTTTCTTT. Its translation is CASTTLISGGTEAFF.

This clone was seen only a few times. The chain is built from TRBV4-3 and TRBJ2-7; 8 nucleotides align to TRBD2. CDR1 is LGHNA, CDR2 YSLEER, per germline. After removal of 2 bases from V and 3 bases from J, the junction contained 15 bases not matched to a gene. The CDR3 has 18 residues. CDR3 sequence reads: CASSQSRVILAASYEQYF. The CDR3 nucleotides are TGCGCCAGCAGCCAATCTCGGGTAATACTAGCGGCCAGCTACGAGCAGTACTTC.

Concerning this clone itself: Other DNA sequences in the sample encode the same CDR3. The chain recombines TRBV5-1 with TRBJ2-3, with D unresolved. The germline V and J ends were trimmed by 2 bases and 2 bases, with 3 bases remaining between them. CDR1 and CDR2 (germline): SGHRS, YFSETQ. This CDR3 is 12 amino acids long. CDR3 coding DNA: TGCGCCAGCAGCTTTACCACAGATACGCAGTATTTT. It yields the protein CASSFTTDTQYF.

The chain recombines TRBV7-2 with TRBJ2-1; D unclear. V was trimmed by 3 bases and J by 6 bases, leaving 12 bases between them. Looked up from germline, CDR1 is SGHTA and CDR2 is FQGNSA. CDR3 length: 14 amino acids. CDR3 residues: CASSFTTPGNEQFF. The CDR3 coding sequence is TGTGCCAGCAGCTTCACGACCCCAGGCAATGAGCAGTTCTTC. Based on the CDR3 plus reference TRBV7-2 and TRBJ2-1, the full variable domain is GAGVSQSPSNKVTEKGKDVELRCDPISGHTALYWYRQSLGQGLEFLIYFQGNSAPDKSGLPSDRFSAERTGGSVSTLTIQRTQQEDSAVYLCASSFTTPGNEQFFGPGTRLTVL.

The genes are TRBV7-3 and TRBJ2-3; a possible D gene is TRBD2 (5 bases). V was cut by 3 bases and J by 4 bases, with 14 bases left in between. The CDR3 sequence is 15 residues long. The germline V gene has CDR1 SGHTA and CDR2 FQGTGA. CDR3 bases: TGTGCCAGCAGCTTCCTAGCAGAGAGGGCAGATACGCAGTATTTT. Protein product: CASSFLAERADTQYF.

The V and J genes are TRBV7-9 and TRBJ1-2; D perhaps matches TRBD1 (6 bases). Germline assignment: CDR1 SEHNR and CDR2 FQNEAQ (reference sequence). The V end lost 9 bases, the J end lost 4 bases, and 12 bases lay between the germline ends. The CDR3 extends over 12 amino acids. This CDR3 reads CASSGGAYGYTF. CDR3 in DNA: TGTGCCAGTAGCGGGGGGGCCTATGGCTACACCTTC.

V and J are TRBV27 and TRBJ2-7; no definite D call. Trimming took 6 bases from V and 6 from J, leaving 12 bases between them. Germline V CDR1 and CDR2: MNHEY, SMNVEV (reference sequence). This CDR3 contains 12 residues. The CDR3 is CASRGAFGEQYF. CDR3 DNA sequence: TGTGCCAGCAGAGGAGCTTTCGGCGAGCAGTACTTC.

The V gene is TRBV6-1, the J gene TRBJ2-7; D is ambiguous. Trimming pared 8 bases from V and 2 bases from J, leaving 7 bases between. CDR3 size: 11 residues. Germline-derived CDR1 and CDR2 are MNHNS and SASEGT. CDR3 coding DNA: TGTGCCAGCCGGTCGGCCTACGAGCAGTACTTC. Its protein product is CASRSAYEQYF.

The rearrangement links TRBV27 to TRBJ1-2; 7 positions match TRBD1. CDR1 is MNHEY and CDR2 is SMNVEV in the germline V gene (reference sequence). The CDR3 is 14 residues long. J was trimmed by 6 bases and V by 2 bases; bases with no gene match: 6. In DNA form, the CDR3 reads TGTGCCAGCAGTTTAAGACAGGGAACGCATGGCTACACCTTC. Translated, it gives CASSLRQGTHGYTF.

The CDR3 DNA is TGTGCCAGCAGCCGAACCCAATCTAGCGGGCCTTCCTACGAGCAGTACTTC. Its protein product is CASSRTQSSGPSYEQYF. This rearrangement joins TRBV7-9 to TRBJ2-7; 8 bases are a match to TRBD2. The CDR3 is made up of 17 amino acids. V shed 5 bases and J 1 base; nucleotides not matched to a gene: 13. Germline V gene data show CDR1 as SEHNR and CDR2 as FQNEAQ (reference sequence).

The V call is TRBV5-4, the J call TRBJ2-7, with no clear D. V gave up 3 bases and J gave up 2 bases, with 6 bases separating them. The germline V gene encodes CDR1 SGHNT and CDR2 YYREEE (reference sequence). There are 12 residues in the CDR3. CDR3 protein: CASSSDTYEQYF. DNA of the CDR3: TGTGCCAGCAGCTCAGACACCTACGAGCAGTACTTC.

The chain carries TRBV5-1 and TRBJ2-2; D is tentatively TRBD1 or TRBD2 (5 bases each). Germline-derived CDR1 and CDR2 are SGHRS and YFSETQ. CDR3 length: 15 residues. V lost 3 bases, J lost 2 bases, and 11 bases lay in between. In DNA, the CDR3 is TGCGCCAGCAGCTACGGGACGGACAACACCGGGGAGCTGTTTTTT. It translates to CASSYGTDNTGELFF. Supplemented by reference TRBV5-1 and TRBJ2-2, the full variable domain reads KAGVTQTPRYLIKTRGQQVTLSCSPISGHRSVSWYQQTPGQGLQFLFEYFSETQRNKGNFPGRFSGRQFSNSRSEMNVSTLELGDSALYLCASSYGTDNTGELFFGEGSRLTVL.

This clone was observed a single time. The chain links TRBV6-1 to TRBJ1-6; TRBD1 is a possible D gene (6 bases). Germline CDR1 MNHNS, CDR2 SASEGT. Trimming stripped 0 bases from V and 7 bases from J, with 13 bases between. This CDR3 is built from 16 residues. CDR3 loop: CASSEAPGARNSPLHF. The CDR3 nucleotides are TGTGCCAGCAGTGAAGCCCCAGGGGCCAGGAATTCACCCCTCCACTTT.

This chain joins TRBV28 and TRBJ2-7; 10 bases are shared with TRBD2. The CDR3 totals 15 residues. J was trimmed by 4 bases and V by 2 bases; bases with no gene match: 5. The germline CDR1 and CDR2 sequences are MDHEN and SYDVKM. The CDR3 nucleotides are TGTGCCAGCAGTTTAGTGAGCGGGAGGGTTTACGAGCAGTACTTC. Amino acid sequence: CASSLVSGRVYEQYF.

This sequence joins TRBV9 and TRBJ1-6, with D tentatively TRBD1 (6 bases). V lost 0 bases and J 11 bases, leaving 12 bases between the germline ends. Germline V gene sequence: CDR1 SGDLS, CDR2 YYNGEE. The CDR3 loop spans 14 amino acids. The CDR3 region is CASSVVGGGAPLHF. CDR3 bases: TGTGCCAGCAGCGTAGTGGGGGGCGGTGCACCCCTCCACTTT.

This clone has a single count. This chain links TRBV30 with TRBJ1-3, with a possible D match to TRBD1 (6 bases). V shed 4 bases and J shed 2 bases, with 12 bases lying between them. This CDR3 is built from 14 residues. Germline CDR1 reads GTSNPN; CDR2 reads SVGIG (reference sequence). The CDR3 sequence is CAWTTRGAGNTIYF. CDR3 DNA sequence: TGTGCCTGGACCACAAGGGGGGCTGGAAACACCATATATTTT.

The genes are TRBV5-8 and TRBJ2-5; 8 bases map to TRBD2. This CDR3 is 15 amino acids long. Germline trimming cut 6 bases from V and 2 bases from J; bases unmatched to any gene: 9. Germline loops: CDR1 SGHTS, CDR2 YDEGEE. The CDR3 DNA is TGTGCCAGCAATCCACTAGCGGCGAGTCAAGAGACCCAGTACTTC. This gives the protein CASNPLAASQETQYF.

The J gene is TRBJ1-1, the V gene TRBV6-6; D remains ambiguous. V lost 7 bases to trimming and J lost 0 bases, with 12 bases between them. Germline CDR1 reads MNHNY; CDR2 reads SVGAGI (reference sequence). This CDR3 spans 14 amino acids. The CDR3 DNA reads TGTGCCAGCACCGCGATACCTCTGAACACTGAAGCTTTCTTT. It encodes CASTAIPLNTEAFF.

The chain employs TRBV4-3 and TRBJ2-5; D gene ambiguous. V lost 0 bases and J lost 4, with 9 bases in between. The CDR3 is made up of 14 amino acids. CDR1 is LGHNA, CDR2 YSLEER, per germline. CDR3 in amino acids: CASSQDRVLETQYF. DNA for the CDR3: TGCGCCAGCAGCCAAGATAGGGTATTAGAGACCCAGTACTTC.

CDR3 protein: CASKQNRVPEAFF. Written as DNA, the CDR3 is TGTGCCAGCAAACAAAACCGGGTGCCTGAAGCTTTCTTT. This rearrangement joins TRBV27 to TRBJ1-1; D unresolved. Germline lookup yields CDR1 MNHEY and CDR2 SMNVEV (reference sequence). CDR3 length equals 13 residues. Deletions cut 7 bases from V and 6 bases from J, with 15 bases between.

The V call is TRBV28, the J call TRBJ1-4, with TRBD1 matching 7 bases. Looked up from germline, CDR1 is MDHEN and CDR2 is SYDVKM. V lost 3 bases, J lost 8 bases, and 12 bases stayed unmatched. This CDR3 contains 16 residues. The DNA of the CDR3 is TGTGCCAGCAGTTTTTTTAACGACAGGGTAGGAGAAAAACTGTTTTTT. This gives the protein CASSFFNDRVGEKLFF.

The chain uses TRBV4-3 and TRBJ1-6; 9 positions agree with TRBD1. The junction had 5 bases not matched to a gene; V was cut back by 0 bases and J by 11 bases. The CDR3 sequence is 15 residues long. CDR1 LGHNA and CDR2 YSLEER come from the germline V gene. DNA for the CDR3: TGCGCCAGCAGCCAAGAGGACAGGGGAGGTGCACCCCTCCACTTT. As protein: CASSQEDRGGAPLHF.

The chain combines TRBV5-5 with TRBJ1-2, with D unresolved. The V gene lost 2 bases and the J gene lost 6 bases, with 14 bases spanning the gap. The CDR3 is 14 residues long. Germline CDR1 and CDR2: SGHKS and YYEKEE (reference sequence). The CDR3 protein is CASSLLDVADGYTF. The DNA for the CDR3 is TGTGCCAGCAGCTTACTCGATGTTGCAGATGGCTACACCTTC.

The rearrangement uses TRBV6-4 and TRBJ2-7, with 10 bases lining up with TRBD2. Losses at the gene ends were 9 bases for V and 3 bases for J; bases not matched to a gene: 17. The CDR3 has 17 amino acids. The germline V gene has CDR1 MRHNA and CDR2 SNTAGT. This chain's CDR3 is CARRVTGASGGLYEQYF. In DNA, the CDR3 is TGTGCCAGACGAGTGACGGGGGCTAGCGGGGGTCTCTACGAGCAGTACTTC.

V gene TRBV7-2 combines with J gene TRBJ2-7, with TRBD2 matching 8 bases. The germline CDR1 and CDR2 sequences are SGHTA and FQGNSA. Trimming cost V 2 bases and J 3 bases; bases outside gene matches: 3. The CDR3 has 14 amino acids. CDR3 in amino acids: CASSLTSGGYEQYF. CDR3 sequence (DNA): TGTGCCAGCAGCTTAACTAGCGGCGGCTACGAGCAGTACTTC.